The 25 T cell receptor beta chains below all came from one sample that was sequenced in a study of a mutant IDH1 vaccine in newly diagnosed glioma. TCRdb keeps only in-frame clones here, not all; method: immunoSEQ multiplex PCR. The table has 40,000 to 60,000 clones, around 80% seen once. Which antigens these TCRs recognize remains unknown. Time point specified: week 5, during vaccination. Doses comprised 300 ug of mutant IDH1 20-mer peptide each, plus topical imiquimod. The sequenced sample was PBMCs, obtained from a glioma patient whose treatment included an IDH1 peptide vaccine. These receptors were taken from a woman between 35 and 50 years old with glioma.

V and J are TRBV10-1 and TRBJ2-2; D call uncertain. Germline CDR1 reads WNHNN; CDR2 reads SYGVQD (reference sequence). Trimming cost V 2 bases and J 5 bases, with 3 bases left between them. The CDR3 extends over 12 amino acids. The CDR3 loop reads CASSEETGELFF. For the CDR3, the DNA is TGCGCCAGCAGTGAGGAGACCGGGGAGCTGTTTTTT.

J is TRBJ2-5 and V is TRBV5-1; 10 bases map to TRBD2. The CDR3 is 16 residues long. J lost 5 bases, V lost 4 bases, and 11 bases had no gene match. CDR1 SGHRS and CDR2 YFSETQ come from the germline V gene. The CDR3 reads CASSPTSGASGETQYF. In nucleotides, the CDR3 is TGCGCCAGCAGCCCCACTAGCGGGGCGTCTGGGGAGACCCAGTACTTC.

This clone has only one observation. The chain carries TRBV7-2 and TRBJ1-3; D gene unclear. The CDR3 runs to 16 residues. Germline V gene data show CDR1 as SGHTA and CDR2 as FQGNSA. V lost 1 base and J lost 4, with 14 bases in between. The CDR3 loop is CASSLGRGSGGNTIYF. In DNA, the CDR3 is TGTGCCAGCAGCTTAGGCCGGGGATCCGGAGGAAACACCATATATTTT. Variable domain in full (rest from reference TRBV7-2 and TRBJ1-3): GAGVSQSPSNKVTEKGKDVELRCDPISGHTALYWYRQSLGQGLEFLIYFQGNSAPDKSGLPSDRFSAERTGGSVSTLTIQRTQQEDSAVYLCASSLGRGSGGNTIYFGEGSWLTVV.

The rearrangement links TRBV7-9 to TRBJ1-1, with TRBD1 as a possible D gene (5 bases). CDR3 length equals 14 residues. Trimming stripped 0 bases from V and 11 bases from J, with 16 bases between. Germline V lookup: CDR1 SEHNR, CDR2 FQNEAQ (reference sequence). The CDR3 protein is CASSLAGIQAMAFF. The DNA for the CDR3 is TGTGCCAGCAGCTTAGCAGGGATACAGGCGATGGCTTTCTTT. The full variable domain, with the rest looked up from reference TRBV7-9 and TRBJ1-1, is DTGVSQNPRHKITKRGQNVTFRCDPISEHNRLYWYRQTLGQGPEFLTYFQNEAQLEKSRLLSDRFSAERPKGSFSTLEIQRTEQGDSAMYLCASSLAGIQAMAFFGQGTRLTVV.

The chain is built from TRBV5-4 and TRBJ1-1; D is possibly TRBD1 (5 bases). The CDR3 is 16 residues long. The V end lost 0 bases, the J end lost 1 base, and 13 bases lay between the germline ends. Germline-derived CDR1 and CDR2 are SGHNT and YYREEE (reference sequence). The CDR3 bases are TGTGCCAGCAGCTTGGAAATAGGGGCGAGGAACACTGAAGCTTTCTTT. Protein sequence: CASSLEIGARNTEAFF.

In the case of this clone: An end of the junction does not agree with germline; a read error may underlie this. This chain connects TRBV6-4 to TRBJ1-5; no clear D. This CDR3 region has 14 residues. CDR1 is MRHNA and CDR2 is SNTAGT in the germline V gene. The CDR3 DNA reads TGTGCCAGCAGTGAGGGTCTCGGCAAGCAGCCCCAGCATTTT. This codes for CASSEGLGKQPQHF.

The chain links TRBV25-1 to TRBJ1-2; 8 nucleotides align to TRBD1. The germline V gene has CDR1 MGHDK and CDR2 SYGVNS. The CDR3 has 13 residues. V lost 4 bases to trimming and J lost 7 bases; unmatched junction nucleotides: 5. CDR3 DNA: TGTGCCAGCAGTGTCGGACAGGGTCGTGGCTACACCTTC. Its translation: CASSVGQGRGYTF.

The genes are TRBV2 and TRBJ1-4, with D unresolved. The CDR3 has 15 amino acids. CDR1 and CDR2 from the germline V gene are SNHLY and FYNNEI. Trimming took off 6 bases at V and 7 bases at J, with 18 bases between the two ends. Written as DNA, the CDR3 is TGTGCCAGCAGGAGAGGAGGGCCCGGACCTGAAAAACTGTTTTTT. Translated, it gives CASRRGGPGPEKLFF.

The chain employs TRBV27 and TRBJ1-4; 7 bases fit TRBD1. Germline V lookup: CDR1 MNHEY, CDR2 SMNVEV (reference sequence). Trimming cost V 8 bases and J 10 bases; bases outside gene matches: 7. The CDR3 is 12 residues long. The CDR3 spells CASRGGAGKLFF. As DNA, the CDR3 is TGTGCCAGCCGAGGGGGCGCGGGAAAACTGTTTTTT.

This chain uses TRBV28 with TRBJ2-7, with a weak D call TRBD1 (5 bases). V shed 5 bases and J shed 5 bases, with 19 bases lying between them. The CDR3 contains 15 residues. Germline CDR1 MDHEN, CDR2 SYDVKM. The DNA for the CDR3 is TGTGCCAGCAGTAGGCCAAGGGGTGCGCGAAACGAGCAGTACTTC. Translated: CASSRPRGARNEQYF.

The chain recombines TRBV30 with TRBJ1-2; no clear D gene. The CDR3 consists of 13 residues. Germline CDR1 GTSNPN, CDR2 SVGIG (reference sequence). The CDR3 DNA follows: TGTGCTGAGAGCCCACGGTTAAACTATGGCTACACCTTC. It specifies CAESPRLNYGYTF.

This clone has a single count. CDR3 amino acids: CASSETQEQYF. In DNA, the CDR3 is TGCGCCAGCAGCGAGACTCAGGAGCAGTACTTC. The chain links TRBV5-1 to TRBJ2-7; the D is unclear. Germline V CDR1 and CDR2: SGHRS, YFSETQ. The CDR3 length is 11 residues. V dropped 4 bases and J dropped 7 bases, with 9 bases sitting between them.

The chain carries TRBV11-1 and TRBJ2-1; no definite D call. This CDR3 is built from 13 residues. CDR1 SGHAT and CDR2 FQDESV come from the germline V gene (reference sequence). The V and J ends lost 5 bases and 3 bases respectively, with 8 bases between them. CDR3 nucleotide sequence: TGTGCCAGCAGCCCCCTAGACTACAATGAGCAGTTCTTC. Residues: CASSPLDYNEQFF.

The rearrangement joins TRBV10-3 to TRBJ1-2; D gene uncertain. Germline lookup yields CDR1 ENHRY and CDR2 SYGVKD. CDR3 size: 15 residues. Trimming took off 0 bases at V and 2 bases at J, with 10 bases between the two ends. CDR3 amino acids: CAISESPGVNYGYTF. The CDR3 nucleotides are TGTGCCATCAGTGAGTCGCCCGGAGTCAACTATGGCTACACCTTC.

A word on this clone: One end of the junction varies from germline; a read error may be responsible. The chain uses TRBV5-8 and TRBJ2-6, with 10 bases matching TRBD1. Looked up from germline, CDR1 is SGHTS and CDR2 is YDEGEE. The CDR3 has 18 residues. The CDR3 sequence is CAISLWTGGITGANVLTF. The CDR3 DNA is TGTGCCATCAGCCTGTGGACAGGGGGTATCACTGGGGCCAACGTCCTGACTTTC.

V and J are TRBV6-5 and TRBJ1-2; 7 nucleotides align to TRBD1. V lost 6 bases, J lost 9 bases, and 7 bases stayed unmatched. The germline V gene encodes CDR1 MNHEY and CDR2 SVGAGI. The CDR3 loop spans 12 amino acids. The CDR3 DNA reads TGTGCCAGCAGGGAGGGGGCATCGAGCTACACCTTC. This sequence encodes CASREGASSYTF.

This clone was observed a handful of times. This rearrangement joins TRBV10-3 to TRBJ1-1, with a weak D call TRBD1 (5 bases). Germline V gene lookup returns CDR1 ENHRY and CDR2 SYGVKD. Trimming cost V 0 bases and J 8 bases, with 10 bases left between them. The CDR3 has 13 residues. CDR3 coding DNA: TGTGCCATCAGTGAGTCTGGGGGAGGGGAAGCTTTCTTT. It specifies CAISESGGGEAFF.

DNA for the CDR3: TGTGCCAGCAGTGCAGGGGATAGGACAGATACGCAGTATTTT. It encodes CASSAGDRTDTQYF. The chain recombines TRBV28 with TRBJ2-3; TRBD1 might be the D (6 bases). This CDR3 is built from 14 residues. Trimming shortened V by 5 bases and J by 3 bases, and 12 bases separated the two germline ends. Germline lookup yields CDR1 MDHEN and CDR2 SYDVKM. Full variable domain (missing parts from reference TRBV28 and TRBJ2-3): DVKVTQSSRYLVKRTGEKVFLECVQDMDHENMFWYRQDPGLGLRLIYFSYDVKMKEKGDIPEGYSVSREKKERFSLILESASTNQTSMYLCASSAGDRTDTQYFGPGTRLTVL.

This clone was observed once. The rearrangement joins TRBV4-1 to TRBJ2-3, with 14 bases matching TRBD2. V gave up 4 bases and J gave up 4 bases; unmatched junction bases: 4. This CDR3 region has 16 residues. In germline, CDR1 is MGHRA, CDR2 YSYEKL. The CDR3 here is CASSPGLAGVPDTQYF. The CDR3 bases are TGCGCCAGCAGCCCGGGACTAGCGGGGGTCCCAGATACGCAGTATTTT.

The rearrangement joins TRBV4-3 to TRBJ2-3; maybe TRBD2 (5 bases). The CDR3 loop spans 12 amino acids. CDR1 is LGHNA, CDR2 YSLEER, per germline. Trimming left V 2 bases short and J 11 bases short, with 11 bases between. This CDR3 is CASSQPPGVQYF. CDR3 DNA sequence: TGCGCCAGCAGCCAACCCCCCGGGGTGCAGTATTTT.

This clone was counted only a few times. This chain joins TRBV5-1 and TRBJ2-7; 7 bases agree with TRBD2. The CDR3 has 13 residues. The ends lost 0 bases at V and 6 bases at J; junction bases unmatched: 3. Germline loops: CDR1 SGHRS, CDR2 YFSETQ. The CDR3 DNA is TGCGCCAGCAGCTTGGAGGCTAGCGGCGAGCAGTACTTC. Translating it yields CASSLEASGEQYF.

The CDR3 nucleotides read TGTGCCAGCAGCTGGACAGGAAGAAACACTGAAGCTTTCTTT. Its translation is CASSWTGRNTEAFF. The chain carries TRBV5-5 and TRBJ1-1, with 7 bases that match TRBD1. CDR3 length: 14 amino acids. The V gene's germline CDR1 is SGHKS and CDR2 YYEKEE (reference sequence). V lost 3 bases, J lost 2 bases, and 4 bases stayed unmatched.

The chain employs TRBV5-1 and TRBJ2-6; D is perhaps TRBD1 (5 bases). Deletions cut 0 bases from V and 1 base from J, with 14 bases between. Germline CDR1 reads SGHRS; CDR2 reads YFSETQ. The CDR3 is 18 amino acids. The CDR3 region has the DNA TGCGCCAGCAGCTTGGTGGTGGGGCCGTCGTCTGGGGCCAACGTCCTGACTTTC. Residues: CASSLVVGPSSGANVLTF.

This rearrangement joins TRBV6-6 to TRBJ1-4; possibly TRBD1 for D (6 bases). This CDR3 is built from 13 residues. With 6 bases removed from V and 8 bases from J, the gap between germline ends came to 13 bases. Germline V lookup: CDR1 MNHNY, CDR2 SVGAGI (reference sequence). The CDR3, as DNA: TGTGCCAGCAGCCGCGGGACAACGGAAAAACTGTTTTTT. It codes for CASSRGTTEKLFF.

This sequence joins TRBV5-1 and TRBJ2-7, with 7 bases matching TRBD1. With V trimmed by 3 bases and J by 2 bases, 11 bases remained unmatched. This CDR3 is built from 16 residues. Germline V gene lookup returns CDR1 SGHRS and CDR2 YFSETQ. CDR3 protein: CASSWQPGQSAYEQYF. The CDR3 nucleotides are TGCGCCAGCAGCTGGCAACCGGGACAGAGCGCCTACGAGCAGTACTTC.